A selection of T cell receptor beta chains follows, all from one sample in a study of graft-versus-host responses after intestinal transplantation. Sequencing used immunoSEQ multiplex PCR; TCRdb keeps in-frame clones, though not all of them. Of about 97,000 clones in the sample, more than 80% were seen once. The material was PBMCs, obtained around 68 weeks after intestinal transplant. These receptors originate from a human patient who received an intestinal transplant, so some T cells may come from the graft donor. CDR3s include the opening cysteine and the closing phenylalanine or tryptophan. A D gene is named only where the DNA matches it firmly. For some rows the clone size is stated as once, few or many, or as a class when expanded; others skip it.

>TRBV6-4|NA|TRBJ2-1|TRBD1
CASRDRGSSSYNEQFF
TGTGCCAGCAGGGACAGGGGGTCGAGCTCCTACAATGAGCAGTTCTTC
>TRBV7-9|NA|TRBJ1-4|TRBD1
CASSIDRGNEKLFF
TGTGCCAGCAGCATAGACAGGGGTAATGAAAAACTGTTTTTT
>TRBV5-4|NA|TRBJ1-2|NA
CASTPGGLAGYGYTF
TGTGCCAGCACCCCGGGGGGGCTCGCCGGCTATGGCTACACCTTC
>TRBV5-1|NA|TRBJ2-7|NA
CASSPAGLLQNYEQYF
TGCGCCAGCAGCCCCGCGGGTCTCCTCCAGAACTACGAGCAGTACTTC
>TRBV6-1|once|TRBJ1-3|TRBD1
CASGQVSGNTIYF
TGTGCCAGCGGACAGGTGTCTGGAAACACCATATATTTT
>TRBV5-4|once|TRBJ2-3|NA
CASSLVPGPEVASDTQYF
TGTGCCAGCAGCTTGGTTCCAGGACCCGAAGTTGCGTCTGATACGCAGTATTTT
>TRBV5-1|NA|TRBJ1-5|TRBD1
CASSLTGGDQPQHF
TGCGCCAGCAGCTTGACAGGGGGCGATCAGCCCCAGCATTTT
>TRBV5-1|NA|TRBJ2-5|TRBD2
CASRLAEETQYF
TGCGCCAGCAGGCTAGCGGAAGAGACCCAGTACTTC
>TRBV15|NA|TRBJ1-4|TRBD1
CATSRETGKGEKLFF
TGTGCCACCAGCAGGGAGACAGGGAAGGGTGAAAAACTGTTTTTT
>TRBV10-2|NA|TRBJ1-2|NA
CASSKDRNYGYTF
TGCGCCAGCAGCAAGGACAGAAACTATGGCTACACCTTC
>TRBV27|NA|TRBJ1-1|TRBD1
CASSSTGATNTEAFF
TGTGCCAGCAGTTCCACAGGGGCTACTAACACTGAAGCTTTCTTT
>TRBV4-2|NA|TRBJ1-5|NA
CASSQDLAYSNQPQHF
TGTGCCAGCAGCCAAGATCTCGCCTATAGCAATCAGCCCCAGCATTTT
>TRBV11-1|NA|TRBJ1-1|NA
CASSSDSNTEAFF
TGTGCCAGCAGCTCCGACTCTAACACTGAAGCTTTCTTT
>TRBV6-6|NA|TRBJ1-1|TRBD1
CASWGTGRVNTEAFF
TGTGCCAGCTGGGGGACAGGGAGGGTGAACACTGAAGCTTTCTTT
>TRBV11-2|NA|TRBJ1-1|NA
CASSLGGQYTEAFF
TGTGCCAGCAGCTTAGGTGGGCAGTACACTGAAGCTTTCTTT
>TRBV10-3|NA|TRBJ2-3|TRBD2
CAITRGTSGVTDTQYF
TGTGCCATCACCAGAGGGACTAGCGGGGTCACAGATACGCAGTATTTT
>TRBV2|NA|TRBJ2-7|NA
CASSGVLYEQYF
TGTGCCAGCAGCGGGGTCCTATACGAGCAGTACTTC
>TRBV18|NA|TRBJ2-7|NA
CASSPDGYEQYF
TGTGCCAGCTCACCGGACGGCTACGAGCAGTACTTC
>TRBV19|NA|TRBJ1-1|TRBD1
CASSTRWTGTEAFF
TGTGCCAGTAGTACTCGATGGACAGGGACTGAAGCTTTCTTT
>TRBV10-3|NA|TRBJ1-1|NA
CAIRGQNTEAFF
TGTGCCATCAGGGGACAGAACACTGAAGCTTTCTTT
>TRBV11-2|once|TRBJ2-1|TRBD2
CASSLESSGEYEQFF
TGTGCCAGCAGCTTAGAATCTAGCGGGGAGTATGAGCAGTTCTTC
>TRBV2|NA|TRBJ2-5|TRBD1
CASSETGQPPRTQYF
TGTGCCAGCAGTGAGACGGGACAGCCCCCACGGACCCAGTACTTC
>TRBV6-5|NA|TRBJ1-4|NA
CATSYISDDNEKLFF
TGTGCCACCTCTTACATTTCGGATGATAATGAAAAACTGTTTTTT
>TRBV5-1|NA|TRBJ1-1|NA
CASRSTSGTEAFF
TGCGCCAGCAGATCCACCTCGGGCACTGAAGCTTTCTTT
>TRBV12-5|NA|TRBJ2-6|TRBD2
CASGGGGRRSGANVLTF
TGTGCTAGTGGTGGGGGGGGACGGCGCTCTGGGGCCAACGTCCTGACTTTC
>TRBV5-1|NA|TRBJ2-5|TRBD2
CASSWVGGRETQYF
TGCGCCAGCAGCTGGGTGGGGGGGAGAGAGACCCAGTACTTC
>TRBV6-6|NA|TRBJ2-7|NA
CASSPGGPLSYEQYF
TGTGCCAGCAGTCCGGGGGGCCCCCTCTCCTACGAGCAGTACTTC
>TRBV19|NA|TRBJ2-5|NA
CASSARREWETQYF
TGTGCCAGTAGTGCCCGCAGGGAGTGGGAGACCCAGTACTTC
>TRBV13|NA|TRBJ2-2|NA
CASSSGTGELFF
TGTGCCAGCAGCTCCGGCACCGGGGAGCTGTTTTTT
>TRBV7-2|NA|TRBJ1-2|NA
CASSLGTQGYGYTF
TGTGCCAGCAGCTTGGGCACCCAGGGGTATGGCTACACCTTC
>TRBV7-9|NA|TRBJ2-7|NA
CASSLGTVDNEQYF
TGTGCCAGCAGCTTAGGGACAGTGGACAACGAGCAGTACTTC
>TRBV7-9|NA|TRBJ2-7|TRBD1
CASSSRTGSTYEQYF
TGTGCCAGCAGCTCCCGGACAGGGTCCACCTACGAGCAGTACTTC
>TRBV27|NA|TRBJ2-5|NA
CASSLSGEETQYF
TGTGCCAGCAGTTTATCAGGGGAAGAGACCCAGTACTTC
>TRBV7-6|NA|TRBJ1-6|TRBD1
CASSFQGDNSPLHF
TGTGCCAGCAGCTTCCAGGGGGATAATTCACCCCTCCACTTT
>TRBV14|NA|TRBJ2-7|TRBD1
CASSSGTGSYEQYF
TGTGCCAGCAGTTCCGGGACAGGGTCCTACGAGCAGTACTTC
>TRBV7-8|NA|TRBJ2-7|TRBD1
CASGGSGQGTYEQYF
TGTGCCAGTGGGGGGTCGGGACAGGGTACCTACGAGCAGTACTTC
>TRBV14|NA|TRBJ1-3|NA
CANRYGRTGNTIYF
TGTGCCAACCGATACGGGCGAACTGGAAACACCATATATTTT
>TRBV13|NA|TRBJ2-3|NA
CASRSGGDYEDTQYF
TGTGCCAGCAGATCAGGTGGAGATTATGAAGATACGCAGTATTTT
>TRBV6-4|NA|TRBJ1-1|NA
CASRLRRVNTEAFF
TGTGCCAGCAGATTACGGCGGGTTAACACTGAAGCTTTCTTT
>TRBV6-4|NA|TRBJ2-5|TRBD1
CASSLTGLETQYF
TGTGCCAGCAGCCTGACAGGGTTGGAGACCCAGTACTTC
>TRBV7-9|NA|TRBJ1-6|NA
CASSEDVSSYNSPLHF
TGTGCCAGCAGCGAAGACGTAAGCTCCTATAATTCACCCCTCCACTTT
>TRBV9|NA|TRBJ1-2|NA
CASSGHKQGYGYTF
TGTGCCAGCAGCGGTCACAAGCAAGGGTATGGCTACACCTTC
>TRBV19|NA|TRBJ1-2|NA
CASSTLDRNGYTF
TGTGCCAGTAGTACCTTAGACAGAAATGGCTACACCTTC
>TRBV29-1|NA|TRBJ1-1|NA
CSALMSTEAFF
TGCAGCGCCCTTATGAGCACTGAAGCTTTCTTT
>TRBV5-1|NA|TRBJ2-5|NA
CASKGDSQETQYF
TGCGCCAGCAAAGGGGACTCGCAAGAGACCCAGTACTTC
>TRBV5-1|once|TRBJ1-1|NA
CASSLVGDGGKTEAFF
TGCGCCAGCAGCTTGGTTGGTGACGGTGGAAAGACTGAAGCTTTCTTT
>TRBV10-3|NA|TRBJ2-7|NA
CAISSAFDGSYEQYF
TGTGCCATCAGTAGTGCATTCGACGGCTCCTACGAGCAGTACTTC
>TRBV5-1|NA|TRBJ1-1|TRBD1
CASSLVRDRGARGTEAFF
TGCGCCAGCAGCTTGGTCCGGGACAGGGGAGCCCGCGGGACTGAAGCTTTCTTT
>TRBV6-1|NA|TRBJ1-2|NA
CASSEAFFGGYTF
TGTGCCAGCAGCGAGGCCTTTTTCGGGGGCTACACCTTC
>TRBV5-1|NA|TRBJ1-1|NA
CASTPGGGTEAFF
TGCGCCAGCACCCCCGGAGGGGGCACTGAAGCTTTCTTT
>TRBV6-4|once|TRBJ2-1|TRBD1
CASSPTGTGSNEQFF
TGTGCCAGCAGCCCAACCGGGACAGGGTCCAATGAGCAGTTCTTC
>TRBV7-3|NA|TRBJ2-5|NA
CASSLSGQETQYF
TGTGCCAGCAGCTTAAGCGGGCAAGAGACCCAGTACTTC
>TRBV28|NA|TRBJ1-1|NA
CASSSRVGTNTEAFF
TGTGCCAGCAGTTCCAGGGTTGGAACCAACACTGAAGCTTTCTTT